The 18 T cell receptor beta chains reported below all come from one sample, sequenced in a study of blood T cell repertoires in COVID-19. Method: immunoSEQ multiplex PCR; TCRdb's copy keeps in-frame clones and lacks some. The repertoire holds approximately 330,000 clones, with roughly 87% as singletons. Sequencing was carried out using peripheral blood. The receptors derive from a man aged 25 to 40 with COVID-19, enrolled during active disease.

This clone was observed a single time. The V gene is TRBV5-1, the J gene TRBJ2-1; 12 bases agree with TRBD2. Germline loops: CDR1 SGHRS, CDR2 YFSETQ. V lost 0 bases to trimming and J lost 9 bases; unmatched junction nucleotides: 4. The CDR3 consists of 15 residues. CDR3 DNA sequence: TGCGCCAGCAGCTTGGGACTAGCGGGAGTGGGTGAGCAGTTCTTC. Protein sequence: CASSLGLAGVGEQFF.

The CDR3: CASSPGGGNEKLFF. CDR3 in DNA: TGTGCCAGCAGCCCGGGTGGTGGTAATGAAAAACTGTTTTTT. This chain joins TRBV3-1 (or the pseudogene TRBV3-2) and TRBJ1-4, with D uncertain. The germline V and J ends were trimmed by 4 bases and 4 bases, with 10 bases remaining between them. There are 14 residues in the CDR3. CDR1 is LGHDT, CDR2 YNNKEL, per germline (reference sequence).

The V call is TRBV11-2, the J call TRBJ1-2; possible D gene TRBD1, 5 bases. The CDR3 consists of 15 residues. Trimming took 1 base from V and 0 from J, leaving 9 bases between them. CDR1 is SGHAT, CDR2 FQNNGV, per germline. CDR3 coding DNA: TGTGCCAGCAGCTTAGGGGGCTCCACTAACTATGGCTACACCTTC. Its translation is CASSLGGSTNYGYTF.

The chain joins TRBV5-1 to TRBJ2-2, with 9 bases aligning to TRBD2. Germline V gene sequence: CDR1 SGHRS, CDR2 YFSETQ. The trim removed 1 base at V and 2 bases at J, leaving 6 bases unmatched. The CDR3 runs 17 residues. The CDR3 loop reads CASSLWASGTNTGELFF. CDR3 in DNA: TGCGCCAGCAGCTTGTGGGCTAGCGGGACTAACACCGGGGAGCTGTTTTTT. Full variable domain (missing parts from reference TRBV5-1 and TRBJ2-2): KAGVTQTPRYLIKTRGQQVTLSCSPISGHRSVSWYQQTPGQGLQFLFEYFSETQRNKGNFPGRFSGRQFSNSRSEMNVSTLELGDSALYLCASSLWASGTNTGELFFGEGSRLTVL.

The chain links TRBV6-5 to TRBJ2-7; TRBD2 might be the D (5 bases). The CDR3 contains 15 residues. Germline loops: CDR1 MNHEY, CDR2 SVGAGI. The germline V and J ends were trimmed by 10 bases and 6 bases, with 25 bases remaining between them. CDR3 in DNA: TGTGCCATCAAAGGAGTTAGCCGGGGAGTCGTCGAGCAGTACTTC. This encodes CAIKGVSRGVVEQYF.

In regard to this clone: Distinct nucleotide sequences in the sample also encode this CDR3. The rearrangement links TRBV5-1 to TRBJ1-3, with D possibly TRBD1 on 5 matching bases. V lost 0 bases and J 4 bases, leaving 8 bases between the germline ends. The germline V gene encodes CDR1 SGHRS and CDR2 YFSETQ. This CDR3 is 14 amino acids long. CDR3: CASSLGGSGNTIYF. CDR3 DNA sequence: TGCGCCAGCAGCTTGGGGGGCTCCGGAAACACCATATATTTT.

Only a few counts were recorded for this clone. Here the CDR3 DNA reads TGTGCCTGGAGTTACAGTAGCAATCAGCCCCAGCATTTT. It codes for CAWSYSSNQPQHF. The chain employs TRBV30 and TRBJ1-5, with D hard to call. CDR1 is GTSNPN, CDR2 SVGIG, per germline (reference sequence). V was trimmed by 2 bases and J by 0 bases, leaving 5 bases between them. CDR3 length equals 13 residues.

This clone was recorded once. CDR3 bases: TGTGCCAGCAGCCCGACAGGAGGCTCTGGGGCCAACGTCCTGACTTTC. It specifies CASSPTGGSGANVLTF. This chain links TRBV7-2 with TRBJ2-6; possibly TRBD1 for D (6 bases). Germline V gene lookup returns CDR1 SGHTA and CDR2 FQGNSA. V lost 5 bases and J 0 bases, leaving 11 bases between the germline ends. This CDR3 is 16 amino acids long.

V and J are TRBV9 and TRBJ2-1; maybe TRBD2 (6 bases). Germline-derived CDR1 and CDR2 are SGDLS and YYNGEE. CDR3 length: 15 residues. Trimming cost V 3 bases and J 2 bases, with 12 bases left between them. This CDR3 reads CASSATGSPYNEQFF. CDR3 coding DNA: TGTGCCAGCAGCGCCACCGGGAGCCCCTACAATGAGCAGTTCTTC.

The chain uses TRBV3-1 (or the pseudogene TRBV3-2) and TRBJ2-7; no definite D call. The CDR3 covers 12 residues. Trimming removed 1 base at V and 3 bases at J, with 4 bases between. Germline V lookup: CDR1 LGHDT, CDR2 YNNKEL (reference sequence). The CDR3 is CASSQGSYEQYF. CDR3 nucleotides: TGTGCCAGCAGCCAAGGGAGCTACGAGCAGTACTTC.

This clone was found once. The chain combines TRBV9 with TRBJ1-2; 7 bases match TRBD1. The CDR3 is 16 residues long. The trim removed 0 bases at V and 5 bases at J, leaving 10 bases unmatched. Germline CDR1 and CDR2: SGDLS and YYNGEE. DNA of the CDR3: TGTGCCAGCAGCGTAGCTGAGACAGGGAGGTGGTATGGCTACACCTTC. Protein sequence: CASSVAETGRWYGYTF.

The CDR3 DNA sequence: TGCGCCAGCAGCCAAGAGCCCGCAGGTTCCTACGAGCAGTACTTC. The encoded protein is CASSQEPAGSYEQYF. The chain has TRBV4-3 and TRBJ2-7; no clear D gene. Germline loops: CDR1 LGHNA, CDR2 YSLEER. This CDR3 is built from 15 residues. V was cut by 0 bases and J by 1 base, with 10 bases left in between.

The V call is TRBV5-1, the J call TRBJ1-1; D perhaps matches TRBD1 (6 bases). This CDR3 is built from 14 residues. Germline-derived CDR1 and CDR2 are SGHRS and YFSETQ. Trimming removed 4 bases from V and 3 bases from J, with 13 bases in between. The CDR3 DNA is TGCGCCAGCAGCCCCCGGGGGGCTGACACTGAAGCTTTCTTT. It specifies CASSPRGADTEAFF.

This chain joins TRBV2 and TRBJ1-2; D might be TRBD1 (5 bases). The V and J ends lost 4 bases and 8 bases respectively, with 17 bases between them. This CDR3 comprises 14 residues. Germline lookup yields CDR1 SNHLY and CDR2 FYNNEI. The CDR3 DNA reads TGTGCCAGCAGTGGACAGTCCCCCTTAGGAGGCTACACCTTC. As protein: CASSGQSPLGGYTF. Complete variable domain (other parts from reference TRBV2 and TRBJ1-2): EPEVTQTPSHQVTQMGQEVILRCVPISNHLYFYWYRQILGQKVEFLVSFYNNEISEKSEIFDDQFSVERPDGSNFTLKIRSTKLEDSAMYFCASSGQSPLGGYTFGSGTRLTVV.

This chain connects TRBV3-1 (or the pseudogene TRBV3-2) to TRBJ1-1, with D possibly being TRBD1 (5 bases). V was cut by 1 base and J by 1 base, with 10 bases left in between. Germline loops: CDR1 LGHDT, CDR2 YNNKEL (reference sequence). The CDR3 is made up of 15 amino acids. In DNA, the CDR3 is TGTGCCAGCAGCCAAGGGATGGGGGGGAACACTGAAGCTTTCTTT. It yields the protein CASSQGMGGNTEAFF.

This clone was observed once. The chain couples TRBV15 to TRBJ1-6; the D is unclear. The CDR3 is 13 residues long. Germline V CDR1 and CDR2: LNHNV, YYDKDF (reference sequence). V was pared by 6 bases and J by 7 bases, with 10 bases between. In DNA form, the CDR3 reads TGTGCCACCAGTTTCAGTTACAATTCACCCCTCCACTTT. Its translation: CATSFSYNSPLHF.

This clone was counted a single time. The chain joins TRBV29-1 to TRBJ2-7; D possibly corresponds to TRBD1 (6 bases). V gave up 5 bases and J gave up 2 bases, with 13 bases separating them. Per germline, CDR1 SQVTM and CDR2 ANQGSEA. This CDR3 has 13 residues. CDR3 sequence (DNA): TGCAGCGTTAGGGACACGTCCCCCTACGAGCAGTACTTC. This encodes CSVRDTSPYEQYF.

The V gene is TRBV6-5, the J gene TRBJ1-2, with 10 nucleotides matching TRBD1. The germline CDR1 and CDR2 sequences are MNHEY and SVGAGI. V dropped 6 bases and J dropped 7; count of bases not matched to a gene: 8. The CDR3 has 14 residues. The CDR3: CASSTGQGQGGYTF. The CDR3 DNA is TGTGCCAGCAGCACGGGACAGGGGCAGGGTGGCTACACCTTC.